The 4 T cell receptor beta chains in this list originate from one sample, sequenced in a study of CD8 T cells in Susac syndrome. Roughly 0.45 to 1 ug RNA was reverse transcribed with random hexamers. Via MiXCR, TCRdb re-called the immunoSEQ multiplex PCR reads, giving one row per CDR3 protein. The sample gives roughly 140,000 distinct CDR3 sequences, about 95% of which show up once; 0.16% is in the top ten. Sequenced input: CD4+ T cells from PBMCs. The receptors originated from a human donor with Susac syndrome.

The rearrangement links TRBV3-1 to TRBJ1-5; 8 nucleotides line up with TRBD1. The CDR3 is made up of 14 amino acids. Germline V CDR1 and CDR2: LGHDT, YNNKEL (reference sequence). V shed 4 bases and J 7 bases; nucleotides not matched to a gene: 6. Here the CDR3 DNA reads TGTGCCAGCAGCCCCCTGACAGGGGAGCAGCCCCAGCATTTT. As protein: CASSPLTGEQPQHF.

The chain uses TRBV7-8 and TRBJ1-6, with D tentatively TRBD1 (5 bases). Germline CDR1 reads SGHVS; CDR2 reads FQNEAQ. The CDR3 is made up of 13 amino acids. The V end lost 10 bases, the J end lost 6 bases, and 13 bases lay between the germline ends. Written as DNA, the CDR3 is TGTGCCACCTCGGCAGGGACTAATTCACCCCTCCACTTT. This encodes CATSAGTNSPLHF.

This clonotype was seen more than once but under ten times. In nucleotides, the CDR3 is TGCAGCGTTGATCGGGGTTTAACCGGGGAGCTGTTTTTT. Its translation is CSVDRGLTGELFF. The chain links TRBV29-1 to TRBJ2-2, with a tentative D call TRBD2 (5 bases). The CDR3 runs 13 residues. CDR1 is SQVTM and CDR2 is ANQGSEA in the germline V gene. Between the trimmed V and J ends, which lost 3 bases and 5 bases, there was a span of 10 bases.

The V gene is TRBV6-5, the J gene TRBJ2-7, with TRBD1 matching over 9 bases. From germline, CDR1 is MNHEY and CDR2 SVGAGI. CDR3 length: 14 residues. The junction had 7 bases not matched to a gene; V was cut back by 6 bases and J by 4 bases. The chain's CDR3 is CASRQTGGPYEQYF. CDR3 bases: TGTGCCAGCAGACAAACAGGGGGCCCATACGAGCAGTACTTC.